Below, 29 T cell receptor beta chains from the same sample are listed, as sequenced in a study of blood T cell repertoires in COVID-19. Produced via immunoSEQ multiplex PCR; TCRdb's table is partial and in-frame only. The table lists 110,000 to 150,000 clones, roughly 80% of them singletons. Material for sequencing was peripheral blood. The receptors here all came from a man between 65 and 85 years old who had recovered from COVID-19.

This clone was observed once. The chain carries TRBV11-2 and TRBJ2-7; 8 bases line up with TRBD2. CDR1 is SGHAT, CDR2 FQNNGV, per germline. The V segment lost 5 bases and the J segment 3 bases; nucleotides outside the gene matches: 6. The CDR3 extends over 14 amino acids. CDR3 sequence reads: CASSRAGEFYEQYF. The CDR3 DNA follows: TGTGCCAGCAGCAGAGCGGGAGAATTCTACGAGCAGTACTTC.

This chain uses TRBV3-1 (or the pseudogene TRBV3-2) with TRBJ2-5; 10 bases match TRBD2. The V segment lost 5 bases and the J segment 0 bases; nucleotides outside the gene matches: 6. This CDR3 has 16 amino acids. Germline assignment: CDR1 LGHDT and CDR2 YNNKEL (reference sequence). This chain's CDR3 is CASSRGLAANQETQYF. Here the CDR3 DNA reads TGTGCCAGCAGCAGAGGACTAGCGGCAAACCAAGAGACCCAGTACTTC.

The CDR3 DNA is TGTGCCAGTAGTATCGGACAGGGTATTAAGGTTCTGTTTTTT. It yields the protein CASSIGQGIKVLFF. J is TRBJ1-4 and V is TRBV19, with 8 bases matching TRBD1. V dropped 3 bases and J dropped 14; count of bases not matched to a gene: 11. The length of the CDR3 is 14 residues. Germline assignment: CDR1 LNHDA and CDR2 SQIVND (reference sequence).

The sample holds many counts of this clone. One base away lies a much larger clone, so this may be a sequencing read error. Other DNA sequences in the same sample also yield this CDR3. This chain connects TRBV5-1 to TRBJ2-5; D not resolved. The V end was cut by 0 bases, the J end by 1 base, with 7 bases between. The CDR3 runs to 14 residues. Germline CDR1 and CDR2: SGHRS and YFSETQ. CDR3 amino acids: CASSLVASQETQYF. Written as DNA, the CDR3 is TGCGCCAGCAGCTTGGTCGCGAGCCAAGAGACCCAGTACTTC.

V and J are TRBV9 and TRBJ2-7; 8 nucleotides agree with TRBD1. V trimming: 0 bases; J trimming: 5 bases; junction bases outside the gene matches: 7. The CDR3 is 15 amino acids. Germline V gene data show CDR1 as SGDLS and CDR2 as YYNGEE. Here the CDR3 DNA reads TGTGCCAGCAGCGTAGCGGGTTACAGGGGGGACGAGCAGTACTTC. Protein sequence: CASSVAGYRGDEQYF.

The rearrangement uses TRBV30 and TRBJ1-1; maybe TRBD1 (6 bases). Germline values: CDR1 GTSNPN, CDR2 SVGIG (reference sequence). Trimming took off 4 bases at V and 1 base at J, with 13 bases between the two ends. The CDR3 length is 14 residues. The CDR3 protein is CAWNVRGGNTEAFF. In nucleotides, the CDR3 is TGTGCCTGGAACGTACGAGGGGGGAACACTGAAGCTTTCTTT.

This chain uses TRBV30 with TRBJ2-3; 7 positions agree with TRBD1. Germline loops: CDR1 GTSNPN, CDR2 SVGIG (reference sequence). V lost 3 bases, J lost 0 bases, and 9 bases stayed unmatched. The CDR3 sequence is 16 residues long. The CDR3 bases are TGTGCCTGGAGGCAAGGACAGGCTTATAGCACAGATACGCAGTATTTT. Protein product: CAWRQGQAYSTDTQYF.

This clone was counted only a few times. The chain links TRBV27 to TRBJ2-7; 8 bases fit TRBD1. Germline V lookup: CDR1 MNHEY, CDR2 SMNVEV (reference sequence). The CDR3 loop spans 14 amino acids. J gave up 0 bases and V 6 bases, and 4 bases lay outside the gene matches. The CDR3 DNA sequence: TGTGCCAGCAGCCGGGACAGGAGCTCCTACGAGCAGTACTTC. The encoded protein is CASSRDRSSYEQYF.

This sequence joins TRBV4-3 and TRBJ2-5, with D possibly matching TRBD2 (6 bases). This CDR3 has 16 residues. Per germline, CDR1 LGHNA and CDR2 YSLEER. Trimming stripped 1 base from V and 2 bases from J, with 14 bases between. The CDR3 DNA reads TGCGCCAGCAGCCAAGTCGGGGGAGGCCCACAAGAGACCCAGTACTTC. This gives the protein CASSQVGGGPQETQYF.

The V call is TRBV4-2, the J call TRBJ1-1, with TRBD1 as a possible D gene (5 bases). The germline V gene encodes CDR1 LGHNA and CDR2 YNFKEQ. The CDR3 sequence is 14 residues long. The V end lost 0 bases, the J end lost 4 bases, and 9 bases lay between the germline ends. The CDR3 region is CASSQEGPGTEAFF. As DNA, the CDR3 is TGTGCCAGCAGCCAAGAGGGGCCGGGCACTGAAGCTTTCTTT.

V gene TRBV5-6 combines with J gene TRBJ2-7; 9 bases fit TRBD2. Trimming at V came to 0 bases and at J to 5 bases, leaving 9 bases not matched to a gene. The CDR3 loop spans 16 amino acids. CDR1 and CDR2 from the germline V gene are SGHDT and YYEEEE. The CDR3 nucleotides are TGTGCCAGCAGCTTGGCCAGCGCGGGAGGGAGGCACGAGCAGTACTTC. Amino acids: CASSLASAGGRHEQYF.

The chain employs TRBV5-5 and TRBJ2-7; 9 nucleotides agree with TRBD1. Trimming cost V 4 bases and J 2 bases; bases outside gene matches: 7. The CDR3 contains 15 residues. CDR1 and CDR2 from the germline V gene are SGHKS and YYEKEE (reference sequence). The CDR3 loop reads CASSSGTGSTYEQYF. CDR3 DNA: TGTGCCAGCAGCAGCGGGACAGGGAGCACCTACGAGCAGTACTTC.

The rearrangement links TRBV27 to TRBJ2-3, with D perhaps matching TRBD1 (6 bases). The CDR3 has 15 amino acids. Germline V gene data show CDR1 as MNHEY and CDR2 as SMNVEV (reference sequence). Trimming left V 5 bases short and J 5 bases short, with 17 bases between. The CDR3 spells CASSPRDTRGDTQYF. Written as DNA, the CDR3 is TGTGCCAGCAGTCCCCGGGACACCCGGGGAGATACGCAGTATTTT.

J is TRBJ2-5 and V is TRBV24-1, with D perhaps matching TRBD1 (5 bases). Germline V CDR1 and CDR2: KGHDR, SFDVKD. This CDR3 is built from 12 residues. CDR3 DNA: TGTGTAAAACCCAGACAGATTCTCACCCAGTACTTC. Translation gives CVKPRQILTQYF.

The J gene is TRBJ2-2, the V gene TRBV10-3, with 7 bases aligning to TRBD2. The CDR3 length is 16 residues. CDR1 ENHRY and CDR2 SYGVKD come from the germline V gene. V lost 6 bases and J lost 3; bases outside the gene matches: 10. The CDR3 nucleotides are TGTGCCATCAGCCAGGAGAGCGGGAAATACACCGGGGAGCTGTTTTTT. Protein product: CAISQESGKYTGELFF.

The rearrangement links TRBV10-2 to TRBJ2-7, with TRBD2 identical over 10 bases. Trimming cost V 8 bases and J 7 bases; bases outside gene matches: 5. The CDR3 runs 12 residues. Germline V gives CDR1 WSHSY, CDR2 SAAADI. In DNA form, the CDR3 reads TGCGCCAGCGCTAGCGGGAGAGGTGAGCAGTACTTC. Translation gives CASASGRGEQYF.

This sequence joins TRBV2 and TRBJ2-7; 9 bases agree with TRBD1. V lost 7 bases to trimming and J lost 5 bases; unmatched junction nucleotides: 9. The CDR3 length is 14 residues. Germline CDR1 and CDR2: SNHLY and FYNNEI. The CDR3 loop is CASKGQGLGHEQYF. The CDR3 DNA is TGTGCCAGCAAAGGACAGGGGTTAGGTCACGAGCAGTACTTC. Combining the CDR3 with reference TRBV2 and TRBJ2-7 gives the whole variable domain EPEVTQTPSHQVTQMGQEVILRCVPISNHLYFYWYRQILGQKVEFLVSFYNNEISEKSEIFDDQFSVERPDGSNFTLKIRSTKLEDSAMYFCASKGQGLGHEQYFGPGTRLTVT.

V is TRBV4-1 and J is TRBJ2-1, with D tentatively TRBD2 (5 bases). V lost 0 bases and J 0 bases, leaving 24 bases between the germline ends. The germline V gene encodes CDR1 MGHRA and CDR2 YSYEKL. The CDR3 extends over 21 amino acids. The DNA for the CDR3 is TGCGCCAGCAGCCAAGAGTGGGCGCCCAATTCCCCGGGGAGCTCCTACAATGAGCAGTTCTTC. The encoded protein is CASSQEWAPNSPGSSYNEQFF.

The chain couples TRBV6-1 to TRBJ2-7, with 9 bases fitting TRBD2. After removal of 4 bases from V and 4 bases from J, the junction contained 17 bases not matched to a gene. CDR3 length: 18 amino acids. Germline V lookup: CDR1 MNHNS, CDR2 SASEGT. The CDR3, as DNA: TGTGCCAGCAGTGTCCCGTCCTTCGTAGCGGGAGCGGGATACGAGCAGTACTTC. Translation: CASSVPSFVAGAGYEQYF.

This clone was detected a few times. This chain joins TRBV5-3 and TRBJ1-5; tentative D call: TRBD1 (6 bases). TRBV5-3 is designated an ORF whose function remains uncertain. V shed 9 bases and J shed 6 bases, with 25 bases lying between them. CDR3 length equals 16 residues. In DNA form, the CDR3 reads TGTGCCACAACAGGCTGCACTAGGGGGTGCGTTCAGCCCCAGCATTTT. Translating gives CATTGCTRGCVQPQHF.

The rearrangement joins TRBV20-1 to TRBJ2-7, with a possible D match to TRBD2 (6 bases). Germline-derived CDR1 and CDR2 are DFQATT and SNEGSKA (reference sequence). The CDR3 has 11 residues. V lost 3 bases to trimming and J lost 7 bases, with 10 bases between them. The CDR3 bases are TGCAGTGCTAGTCCTGCGGGGGAGCAGTACTTC. Translation: CSASPAGEQYF.

The chain's CDR3 is CASSSLGHSSTDTQYF. In DNA form, the CDR3 reads TGCGCCAGCAGCTCCCTGGGACACTCTAGCACAGATACGCAGTATTTT. V and J are TRBV5-1 and TRBJ2-3; possible D gene TRBD1, 6 bases. The CDR3 spans 16 residues. Per germline, CDR1 SGHRS and CDR2 YFSETQ. The V end lost 3 bases, the J end lost 0 bases, and 14 bases lay between the germline ends.

V gene TRBV18 combines with J gene TRBJ2-5; 10 bases line up with TRBD1. Per germline, CDR1 KGHSH and CDR2 LQKENI. V gave up 1 base and J gave up 1 base; unmatched junction bases: 6. CDR3 size: 17 residues. This CDR3 reads CASSPRATGGSQETQYF. CDR3 nucleotides: TGTGCCAGCTCACCACGTGCGACAGGGGGCTCCCAAGAGACCCAGTACTTC.

This clone showed up many times. This chain uses TRBV5-3 with TRBJ1-1; 7 nucleotides line up with TRBD1. TRBV5-3 is assigned to the ORF class and has an uncertain function. CDR3 length equals 16 residues. V trimming: 4 bases; J trimming: 1 base; junction bases outside the gene matches: 10. CDR3 sequence reads: CARSIKGQTSNTEAFF. The DNA of the CDR3 is TGTGCCAGAAGCATAAAGGGACAGACGTCGAACACTGAAGCTTTCTTT.

The CDR3 spells CASSLAGGKDEQYF. The CDR3 DNA sequence: TGTGCCAGCAGCTTGGCGGGCGGGAAGGACGAGCAGTACTTC. This chain connects TRBV13 to TRBJ2-7, with D possibly TRBD2 on 6 matching bases. Per the germline V gene, CDR1 is PRHDT and CDR2 is FYEKMQ (reference sequence). Between the trimmed V and J ends, which lost 3 bases and 5 bases, there was a span of 14 bases. The CDR3 consists of 14 residues.

The chain links TRBV30 to TRBJ2-3, with TRBD2 matching over 10 bases. Trimming at V came to 4 bases and at J to 4 bases, leaving 20 bases not matched to a gene. The CDR3 is made up of 19 amino acids. The V gene's germline CDR1 is GTSNPN and CDR2 SVGIG (reference sequence). The DNA of the CDR3 is TGTGCCTGGACCGAAAAAAGCGGGAGGGCCCTGTTCCACGCAGATACGCAGTATTTT. This encodes CAWTEKSGRALFHADTQYF.

The V call is TRBV5-4, the J call TRBJ2-5; possibly TRBD1 for D (5 bases). The CDR3 length is 14 residues. From germline, CDR1 is SGHNT and CDR2 YYREEE (reference sequence). Trimming took off 0 bases at V and 1 base at J, with 7 bases between the two ends. This chain's CDR3 is CASSLAGFQETQYF. The CDR3 coding sequence is TGTGCCAGCAGCTTGGCAGGGTTCCAAGAGACCCAGTACTTC.

This clone has just one count. The chain combines TRBV19 with TRBJ1-5; unclear D gene. V lost 0 bases, J lost 4 bases, and 7 bases lay in between. Germline loops: CDR1 LNHDA, CDR2 SQIVND (reference sequence). The CDR3 length is 14 residues. The CDR3 DNA follows: TGTGCCAGTAGTATAGAGGGAGGGAATCAGCCCCAGCATTTT. Translated: CASSIEGGNQPQHF.

The chain recombines TRBV5-4 with TRBJ2-5; maybe TRBD2 (5 bases). CDR1 SGHNT and CDR2 YYREEE come from the germline V gene (reference sequence). With 0 bases removed from V and 6 bases from J, the gap between germline ends came to 12 bases. The CDR3 loop spans 14 amino acids. The CDR3 DNA is TGTGCCAGCAGCTTGGACGGGGTCGGAAAGACCCAGTACTTC. This translates into CASSLDGVGKTQYF.